This T cell receptor beta chain is drawn from a study of CD8+ T cells in alopecia areata. The length of the CDR3 is 15 residues. Germline-derived CDR1 and CDR2 are SNHLY and FYNNEI. V was shortened by 5 bases and J by 2 bases, with 14 bases between the two germline ends. Extracted RNA was reverse transcribed into cDNA, the sequencing template. Repertoires were generated with immunoSEQ multiplex PCR, while TCRdb's copy carries only in-frame clones and drops some. The sample lists roughly 120,000 clones; roughly 68% were seen once. J is TRBJ2-3 and V is TRBV2, with a weak D call TRBD2 (5 bases). The sequence derives from a human donor in good health. The material sequenced was CD4+ T cells sorted from blood. This CDR3 reads CASSSLSGNTDTQYF. CDR3 nucleotides: TGTGCCAGCAGTAGCCTCAGCGGAAACACAGATACGCAGTATTTT.